The 23 T cell receptor beta chains reported below all come from one sample, sequenced in a study of shared clonotypes between healthy human individuals. Method: immunoSEQ multiplex PCR; TCRdb's copy keeps in-frame clones and lacks some. The sample has more than 1,200,000 clones; 98% are singletons. The sequenced sample consisted of naive CD4+ T cells sorted from blood. As for subset: CD45RA+ positively selected. The source of these receptors is a man aged 25-45 years in good health.

This clone has only a few counts. The chain uses TRBV5-1 and TRBJ1-2; TRBD1 agrees at 7 bases. There are 15 residues in the CDR3. The germline V gene has CDR1 SGHRS and CDR2 YFSETQ. The trim removed 3 bases at V and 0 bases at J, leaving 5 bases unmatched. CDR3 nucleotide sequence: TGCGCCAGCAGCTCCTTTGGGACAGCTAACTATGGCTACACCTTC. Translating gives CASSSFGTANYGYTF.

As regards this clone: This sample includes further DNA sequences coding for the same CDR3. The rearrangement links TRBV28 to TRBJ1-2; D remains ambiguous. Germline assignment: CDR1 MDHEN and CDR2 SYDVKM. CDR3 size: 12 residues. Trimming cost V 4 bases and J 2 bases, with 5 bases left between them. The CDR3 sequence is CASSSRNYGYTF. The CDR3 coding sequence is TGTGCCAGCAGTTCTAGAAACTATGGCTACACCTTC.

The rearrangement uses TRBV7-9 and TRBJ2-3; D may be TRBD2 (5 bases). Trimming stripped 0 bases from V and 1 base from J, with 11 bases between. Germline CDR1 SEHNR, CDR2 FQNEAQ (reference sequence). There are 16 residues in the CDR3. In DNA, the CDR3 is TGTGCCAGCAGCTTAGCGACTACGAGGGGCACAGATACGCAGTATTTT. Translated: CASSLATTRGTDTQYF.

The J gene is TRBJ2-3, the V gene TRBV20-1; no definite D call. The CDR3 spans 11 residues. Looked up from germline, CDR1 is DFQATT and CDR2 is SNEGSKA (reference sequence). V was pared by 3 bases and J by 4 bases, with 5 bases between. The CDR3 DNA is TGCAGTGCTAGCAACTCAGATACGCAGTATTTT. Its protein is CSASNSDTQYF.

The chain uses TRBV18 and TRBJ2-1; 13 nucleotides line up with TRBD2. V shed 6 bases and J 8 bases; nucleotides not matched to a gene: 7. The CDR3 covers 15 residues. Germline CDR1 reads KGHSH; CDR2 reads LQKENI. For the CDR3, the DNA is TGTGCCAGCTCCCTTGGGACTAGCGGGGTCTATGAGCAGTTCTTC. This translates into CASSLGTSGVYEQFF.

V and J are TRBV27 and TRBJ2-7; 10 bases map to TRBD2. V lost 0 bases to trimming and J lost 10 bases; unmatched junction nucleotides: 24. Germline V gene sequence: CDR1 MNHEY, CDR2 SMNVEV (reference sequence). This CDR3 has 20 amino acids. The CDR3 loop reads CASSLSIAGGFHPRAPDQYF. The CDR3 DNA is TGTGCCAGCAGTTTATCGATAGCGGGAGGATTCCATCCCCGAGCCCCTGACCAGTACTTC.

The CDR3 protein is CASSLQSNRGLSSGELFF. The DNA of the CDR3 is TGTGCCAGCAGCCTCCAATCGAACAGGGGGCTCAGCTCCGGGGAGCTGTTTTTT. The V call is TRBV14, the J call TRBJ2-2; TRBD1 aligns across 9 bases. CDR1 is SGHDN, CDR2 FVKESK, per germline. After removal of 4 bases from V and 6 bases from J, the junction contained 15 bases not matched to a gene. The CDR3 spans 18 residues.

The chain recombines TRBV5-1 with TRBJ2-1; 10 nucleotides match TRBD2. This CDR3 region has 15 residues. From germline, CDR1 is SGHRS and CDR2 YFSETQ. V lost 2 bases to trimming and J lost 5 bases; unmatched junction nucleotides: 4. CDR3 sequence (DNA): TGCGCCAGCAGCTTCGCTAGCGGGAGCAACAATGAGCAGTTCTTC. Protein: CASSFASGSNNEQFF.

V gene TRBV9 combines with J gene TRBJ2-7; D uncertain. This CDR3 comprises 14 residues. With 2 bases removed from V and 2 bases from J, the gap between germline ends came to 11 bases. The V gene's germline CDR1 is SGDLS and CDR2 YYNGEE. As DNA, the CDR3 is TGTGCCAGCAGCGTTTCGGGCGCCACCTACGAGCAGTACTTC. It encodes CASSVSGATYEQYF. The variable domain in full, with the rest retrieved from reference TRBV9 and TRBJ2-7, is DSGVTQTPKHLITATGQRVTLRCSPRSGDLSVYWYQQSLDQGLQFLIQYYNGEERAKGNILERFSAQQFPDLHSELNLSSLELGDSALYFCASSVSGATYEQYFGPGTRLTVT.

This clone was seen a single time. The chain recombines TRBV5-8 with TRBJ2-1; 11 bases are a match to TRBD1. Unmatched junction bases numbered 4, after V lost 4 bases and J lost 10 bases. CDR3 length equals 13 residues. Germline lookup yields CDR1 SGHTS and CDR2 YDEGEE. In DNA form, the CDR3 reads TGTGCCAGCAGCGTGGGACAGGGGGACGAGCAGTTCTTC. This gives the protein CASSVGQGDEQFF. The full variable domain, its missing parts supplied by reference TRBV5-8 and TRBJ2-1, is EAGVTQSPTHLIKTRGQQATLRCSPISGHTSVYWYQQALGLGLQFLLWYDEGEERNRGNFPPRFSGRQFPNYSSELNVNALELEDSALYLCASSVGQGDEQFFGPGTRLTVL.

The chain carries TRBV27 and TRBJ1-1, with a weak D call TRBD1 (5 bases). Germline CDR1 and CDR2: MNHEY and SMNVEV (reference sequence). The CDR3 consists of 15 residues. Trimming took off 2 bases at V and 6 bases at J, with 16 bases between the two ends. In DNA, the CDR3 is TGTGCCAGCAGTTTAACCGGGGCTCCAGGACCTGAAGCTTTCTTT. Translating gives CASSLTGAPGPEAFF.

The gene calls are TRBV7-6 and TRBJ2-1; D ambiguous. Trimming took 3 bases from V and 5 from J, leaving 2 bases between them. Germline V gene data show CDR1 as SGHVS and CDR2 as FNYEAQ. The CDR3 spans 11 residues. CDR3 DNA sequence: TGTGCCAGCAGCTTCAACAATGAGCAGTTCTTC. This encodes CASSFNNEQFF.

This sequence joins TRBV6-1 and TRBJ1-5; D is perhaps TRBD1 (5 bases). The ends were cut back, 6 bases at V and 7 bases at J, with 13 bases in the middle. The CDR3 is 13 amino acids. Germline values: CDR1 MNHNS, CDR2 SASEGT. The DNA of the CDR3 is TGTGCCAGCAGGGGGGGTGGGTACCAGCCCCAGCATTTT. Protein: CASRGGGYQPQHF.

Of note for this clone: Other DNA sequences in this specimen translate into the identical CDR3. The chain links TRBV7-9 to TRBJ2-5; D possibly matches TRBD1 or TRBD2 (5 bases each). V gave up 5 bases and J gave up 1 base, with 11 bases separating them. Germline lookup yields CDR1 SEHNR and CDR2 FQNEAQ (reference sequence). This CDR3 has 14 residues. The chain's CDR3 is CASSHTGAQETQYF. The CDR3 DNA follows: TGTGCCAGCAGCCACACCGGGGCCCAAGAGACCCAGTACTTC.

Details on this clone: Within the sample, other DNA sequences also encode this same CDR3. This sequence joins TRBV9 and TRBJ2-1; unclear D gene. The CDR3 extends over 12 amino acids. The V end lost 3 bases, the J end lost 6 bases, and 7 bases lay between the germline ends. CDR1 SGDLS and CDR2 YYNGEE come from the germline V gene. CDR3 protein: CASSALGNEQFF. CDR3 sequence (DNA): TGTGCCAGCAGCGCATTGGGCAATGAGCAGTTCTTC.

The CDR3 bases are TGCGCCAGCAGCTTGGTAATTAGCGGGAGCACAGATACGCAGTATTTT. Translating gives CASSLVISGSTDTQYF. This rearrangement joins TRBV5-1 to TRBJ2-3; 7 nucleotides match TRBD2. The CDR3 loop spans 16 amino acids. Unmatched junction bases numbered 4, after V lost 0 bases and J lost 0 bases. Germline assignment: CDR1 SGHRS and CDR2 YFSETQ.

The chain links TRBV28 to TRBJ1-1, with D perhaps matching TRBD1 (5 bases). The CDR3 covers 15 residues. CDR1 and CDR2 from the germline V gene are MDHEN and SYDVKM. V gave up 8 bases and J gave up 0 bases, with 16 bases separating them. This CDR3 reads CASGGTDNMNTEAFF. CDR3 in DNA: TGTGCCAGCGGCGGGACGGATAACATGAACACTGAAGCTTTCTTT.

V is TRBV28 and J is TRBJ2-1; possibly TRBD1 for D (6 bases). CDR1 and CDR2 (germline): MDHEN, SYDVKM. V gave up 6 bases and J gave up 8 bases, with 11 bases separating them. The CDR3 runs 12 residues. CDR3 nucleotides: TGTGCCAGCAGAACAGGGCGGGATGAGCAGTTCTTC. This encodes CASRTGRDEQFF.

This CDR3 reads CAGRASGSNQPQHF. CDR3 nucleotides: TGTGCCGGCCGGGCGTCGGGGAGCAATCAGCCCCAGCATTTT. This chain joins TRBV28 and TRBJ1-5; D unresolved. This CDR3 comprises 14 residues. Per the germline V gene, CDR1 is MDHEN and CDR2 is SYDVKM. V lost 11 bases and J 1 base, leaving 15 bases between the germline ends.

The CDR3 bases are TGCGCCAGCAGCTTAGGGGGACAGGGCGTTAACGAGCAGTACTTC. Encoded protein: CASSLGGQGVNEQYF. The chain joins TRBV5-1 to TRBJ2-7, with TRBD1 matching 9 bases. The ends lost 2 bases at V and 5 bases at J; junction bases unmatched: 8. CDR1 and CDR2 from the germline V gene are SGHRS and YFSETQ. The CDR3 contains 15 residues.

The rearrangement links TRBV2 to TRBJ1-2; D not resolved. CDR3 length equals 17 residues. V was shortened by 8 bases and J by 0 bases, with 22 bases between the two germline ends. CDR1 SNHLY and CDR2 FYNNEI come from the germline V gene. Written as DNA, the CDR3 is TGTGCCAGCCGATCGGACTCTTTCTCACCCCCTAACTATGGCTACACCTTC. Translating gives CASRSDSFSPPNYGYTF.

The chain recombines TRBV30 with TRBJ1-1; TRBD1 matches at 10 bases. This CDR3 region has 13 residues. Per germline, CDR1 GTSNPN and CDR2 SVGIG (reference sequence). The ends lost 4 bases at V and 9 bases at J; junction bases unmatched: 8. The CDR3 nucleotides are TGTGCCTGGACCGAGGGACAGGGGTTGAAAGCTTTCTTT. This encodes CAWTEGQGLKAFF.

The V call is TRBV4-2, the J call TRBJ1-3; 9 bases align to TRBD1. V lost 3 bases and J lost 2; bases outside the gene matches: 5. The V gene's germline CDR1 is LGHNA and CDR2 YNFKEQ. The CDR3 extends over 16 amino acids. CDR3 loop: CASSQKRDRAGNTIYF. DNA for the CDR3: TGTGCCAGCAGCCAGAAAAGGGACAGGGCTGGAAACACCATATATTTT.